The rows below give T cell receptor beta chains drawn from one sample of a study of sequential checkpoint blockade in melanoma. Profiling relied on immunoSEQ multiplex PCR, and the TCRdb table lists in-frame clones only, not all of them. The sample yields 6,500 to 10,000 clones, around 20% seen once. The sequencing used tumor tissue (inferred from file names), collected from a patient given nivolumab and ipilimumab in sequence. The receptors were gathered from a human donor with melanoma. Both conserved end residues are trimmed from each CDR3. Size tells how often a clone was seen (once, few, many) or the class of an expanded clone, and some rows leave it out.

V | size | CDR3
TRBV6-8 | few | ASRSQLRADIYEQY
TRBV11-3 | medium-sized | ASSLVSGKNTEAF
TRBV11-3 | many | ASSFQDLGGSPLH
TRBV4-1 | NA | ASSPQGAGEVYEQY
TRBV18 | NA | ASSPITGAGTGELF
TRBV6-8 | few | ASSYRDSIYGYT
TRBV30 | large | AWSVLQIQAPGEQY
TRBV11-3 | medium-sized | ASSLFRVSSNQPQH
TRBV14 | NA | ASSHSWGQGDYGYT
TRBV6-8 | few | ASSYLLFPNEQY
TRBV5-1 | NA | ASSSQGGNTGELF
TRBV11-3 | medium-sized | ASSLVGTGGFGTEAF
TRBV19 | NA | ASSIDNRVANIQY
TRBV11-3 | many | ASSSVLQGNTEAF
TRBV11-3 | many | ASSLGRSGTGELF
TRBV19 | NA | ASSIDGGGYTEAF
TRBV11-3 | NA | ASSFSPLSSYEQY
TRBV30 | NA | AWSVTGGYTEAF
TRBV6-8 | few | ASSRGQGGGYT
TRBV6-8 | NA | ASSWDRVSYEQY
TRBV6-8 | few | ASSYRTEGRSNEQF
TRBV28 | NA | ASRPSHGGADTQY